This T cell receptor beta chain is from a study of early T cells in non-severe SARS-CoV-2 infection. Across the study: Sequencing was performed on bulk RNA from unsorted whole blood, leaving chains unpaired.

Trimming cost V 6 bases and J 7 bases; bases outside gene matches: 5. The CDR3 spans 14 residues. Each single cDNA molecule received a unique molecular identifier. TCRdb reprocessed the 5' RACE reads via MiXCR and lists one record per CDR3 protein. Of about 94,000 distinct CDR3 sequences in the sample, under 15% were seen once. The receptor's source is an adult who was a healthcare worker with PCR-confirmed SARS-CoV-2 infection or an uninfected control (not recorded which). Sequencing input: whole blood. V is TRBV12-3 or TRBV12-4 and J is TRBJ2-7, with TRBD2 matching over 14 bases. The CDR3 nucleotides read TGTGCCAGCAGCTCGACTAGCGGGGGGGAAGAGCAGTACTTC. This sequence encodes CASSSTSGGEEQYF.